This TCR beta chain emerged from a study of identical twins. TCRdb called the 5' RACE reads again in MiXCR, with one record for every CDR3 protein. The sample lists about 790,000 distinct CDR3 sequences; around a sixth were seen once. The same data also went into a second study, on T cells expressing NK-cell markers.

Input material: PBMCs. This TCR derives from a woman aged 18-29 years in good health.

CDR3 bases: TGCGCCAGCGCAGACACAAACTATGGCTACACCTTC. Translated: CASADTNYGYTF. V and J are TRBV5-1 and TRBJ1-2, with D hard to call. CDR3 size: 12 residues. In germline, CDR1 is SGHRS, CDR2 YFSETQ. The V end was cut by 7 bases, the J end by 2 bases, with 9 bases between.